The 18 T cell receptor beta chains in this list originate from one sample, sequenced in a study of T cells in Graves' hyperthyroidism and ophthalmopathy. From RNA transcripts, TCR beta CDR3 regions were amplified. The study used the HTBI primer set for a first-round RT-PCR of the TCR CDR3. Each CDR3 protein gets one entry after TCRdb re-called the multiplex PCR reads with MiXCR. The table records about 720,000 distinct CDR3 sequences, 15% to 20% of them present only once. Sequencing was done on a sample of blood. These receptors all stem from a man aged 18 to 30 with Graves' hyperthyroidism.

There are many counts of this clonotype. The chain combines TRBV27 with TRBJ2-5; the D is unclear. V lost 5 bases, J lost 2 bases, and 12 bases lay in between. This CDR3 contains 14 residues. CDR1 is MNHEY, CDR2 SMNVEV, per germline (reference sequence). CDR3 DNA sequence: TGTGCCAGCAGTCCCCAGCGTATTCAAGAGACCCAGTACTTC. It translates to CASSPQRIQETQYF.

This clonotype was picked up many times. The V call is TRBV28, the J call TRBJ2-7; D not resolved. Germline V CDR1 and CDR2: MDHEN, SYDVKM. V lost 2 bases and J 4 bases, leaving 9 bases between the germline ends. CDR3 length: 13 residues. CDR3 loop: CASSLTAKYEQYF. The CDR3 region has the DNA TGTGCCAGCAGTTTAACGGCGAAGTACGAGCAGTACTTC. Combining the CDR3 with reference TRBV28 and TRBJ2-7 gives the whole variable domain DVKVTQSSRYLVKRTGEKVFLECVQDMDHENMFWYRQDPGLGLRLIYFSYDVKMKEKGDIPEGYSVSREKKERFSLILESASTNQTSMYLCASSLTAKYEQYFGPGTRLTVT.

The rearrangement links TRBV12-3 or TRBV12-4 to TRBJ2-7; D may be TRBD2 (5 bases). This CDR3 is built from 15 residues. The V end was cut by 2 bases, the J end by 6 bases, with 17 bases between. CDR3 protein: CASSLSLGVAVEQYF. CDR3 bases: TGTGCCAGCAGTTTATCCCTCGGGGTGGCAGTCGAGCAGTACTTC.

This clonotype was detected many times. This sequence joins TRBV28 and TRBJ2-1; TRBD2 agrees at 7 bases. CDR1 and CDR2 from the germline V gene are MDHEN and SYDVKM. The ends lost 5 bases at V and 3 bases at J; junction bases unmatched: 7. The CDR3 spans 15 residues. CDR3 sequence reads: CASSIAGTNYNEQFF. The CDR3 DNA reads TGTGCCAGCAGTATCGCCGGGACTAACTACAATGAGCAGTTCTTC.

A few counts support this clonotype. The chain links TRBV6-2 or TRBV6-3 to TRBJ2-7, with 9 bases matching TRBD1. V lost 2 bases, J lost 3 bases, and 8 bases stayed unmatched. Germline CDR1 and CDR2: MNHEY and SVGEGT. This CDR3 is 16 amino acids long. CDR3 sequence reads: CASSYGFPGQGYEQYF. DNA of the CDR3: TGTGCCAGCAGTTACGGGTTCCCGGGACAGGGCTACGAGCAGTACTTC.

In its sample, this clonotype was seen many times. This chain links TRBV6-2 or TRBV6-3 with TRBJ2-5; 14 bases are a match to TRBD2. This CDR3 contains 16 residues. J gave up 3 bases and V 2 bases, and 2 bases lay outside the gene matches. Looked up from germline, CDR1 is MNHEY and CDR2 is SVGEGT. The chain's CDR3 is CASSYLGLAGEETQYF. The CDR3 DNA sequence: TGTGCCAGCAGTTACCTGGGACTAGCGGGAGAAGAGACCCAGTACTTC.

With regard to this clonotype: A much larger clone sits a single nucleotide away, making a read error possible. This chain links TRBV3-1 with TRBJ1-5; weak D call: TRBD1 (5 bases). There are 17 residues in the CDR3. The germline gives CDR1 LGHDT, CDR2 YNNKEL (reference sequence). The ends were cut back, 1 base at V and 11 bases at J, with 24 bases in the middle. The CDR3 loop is CASSQAVEGSSEGSQHF. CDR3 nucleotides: TGTGCCAGCAGCCAAGCGGTGGAGGGGAGTTCAGAGGGATCCCAGCATTTT.

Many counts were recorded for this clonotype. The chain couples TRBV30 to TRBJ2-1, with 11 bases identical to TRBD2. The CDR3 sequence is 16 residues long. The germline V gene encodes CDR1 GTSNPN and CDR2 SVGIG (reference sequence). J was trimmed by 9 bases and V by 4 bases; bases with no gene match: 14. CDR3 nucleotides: TGTGCCTGGACGAGGGTTTTAGCGGGAGGGGGCGGTGAGCAGTTCTTC. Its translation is CAWTRVLAGGGGEQFF.

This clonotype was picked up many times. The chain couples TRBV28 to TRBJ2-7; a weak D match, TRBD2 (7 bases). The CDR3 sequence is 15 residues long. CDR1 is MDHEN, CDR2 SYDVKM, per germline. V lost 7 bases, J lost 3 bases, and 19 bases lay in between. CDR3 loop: CASTGGRGRVYEQYF. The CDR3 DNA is TGTGCCAGCACCGGGGGGCGGGGGAGAGTCTACGAGCAGTACTTC.

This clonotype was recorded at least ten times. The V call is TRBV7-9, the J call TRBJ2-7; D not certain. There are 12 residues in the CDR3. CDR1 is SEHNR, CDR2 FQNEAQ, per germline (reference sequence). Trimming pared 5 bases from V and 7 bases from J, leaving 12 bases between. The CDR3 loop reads CASSPLFGEQYF. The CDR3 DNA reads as TGTGCCAGCAGCCCGCTCTTTGGGGAGCAGTACTTC.

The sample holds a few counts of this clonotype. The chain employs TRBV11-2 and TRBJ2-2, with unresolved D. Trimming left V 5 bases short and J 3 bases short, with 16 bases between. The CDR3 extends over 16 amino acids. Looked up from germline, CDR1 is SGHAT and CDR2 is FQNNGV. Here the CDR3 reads CASSPPGLTYTGELFF. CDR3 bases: TGTGCCAGCAGCCCCCCTGGGCTGACCTACACCGGGGAGCTGTTTTTT.

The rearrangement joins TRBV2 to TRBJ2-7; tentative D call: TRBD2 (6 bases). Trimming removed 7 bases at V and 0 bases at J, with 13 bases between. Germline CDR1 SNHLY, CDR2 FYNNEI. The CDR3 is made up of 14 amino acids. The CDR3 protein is CASTEAGPSYEQYF. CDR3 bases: TGTGCCAGCACCGAGGCGGGACCCTCCTACGAGCAGTACTTC. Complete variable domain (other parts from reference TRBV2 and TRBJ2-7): EPEVTQTPSHQVTQMGQEVILRCVPISNHLYFYWYRQILGQKVEFLVSFYNNEISEKSEIFDDQFSVERPDGSNFTLKIRSTKLEDSAMYFCASTEAGPSYEQYFGPGTRLTVT.

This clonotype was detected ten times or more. CDR3 nucleotides: TGTGCCAGCAGTCCGTCCGGGGCCTACCAGGGGGGGACCTCCTACGAGCAGTACTTC. Its translation: CASSPSGAYQGGTSYEQYF. J is TRBJ2-7 and V is TRBV28; the D call may be TRBD1 or TRBD2 (7 bases each). Trimming left V 5 bases short and J 0 bases short, with 26 bases between. CDR1 MDHEN and CDR2 SYDVKM come from the germline V gene. This CDR3 is built from 19 residues.

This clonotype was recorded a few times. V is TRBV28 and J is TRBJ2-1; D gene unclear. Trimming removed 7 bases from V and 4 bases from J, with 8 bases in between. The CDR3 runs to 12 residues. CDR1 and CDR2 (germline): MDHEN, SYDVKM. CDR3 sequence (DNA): TGTGCCAGCAACCCTACGTACAATGAGCAGTTCTTC. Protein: CASNPTYNEQFF.

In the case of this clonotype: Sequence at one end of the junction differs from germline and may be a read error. The CDR3: CASSQTSDSYKQYF. CDR3 bases: TGTGCCAGCAGCCAGACTAGCGACTCCTACAAGCAGTACTTC. This rearrangement joins TRBV7-9 to TRBJ2-7, with TRBD2 matching over 8 bases. The length of the CDR3 is 14 residues. Germline lookup yields CDR1 SEHNR and CDR2 FQNEAQ (reference sequence).

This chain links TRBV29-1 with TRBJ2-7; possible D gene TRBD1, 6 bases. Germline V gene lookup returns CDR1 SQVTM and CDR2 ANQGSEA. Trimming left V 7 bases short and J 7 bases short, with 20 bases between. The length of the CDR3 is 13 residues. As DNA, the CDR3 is TGCAGCGCTCGGGAAGGGGGTTCACTTGAGCAGTACTTC. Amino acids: CSAREGGSLEQYF.

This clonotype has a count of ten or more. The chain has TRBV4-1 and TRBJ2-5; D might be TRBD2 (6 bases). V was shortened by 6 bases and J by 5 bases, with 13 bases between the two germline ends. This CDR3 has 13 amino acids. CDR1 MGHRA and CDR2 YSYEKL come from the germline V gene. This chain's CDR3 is CASSLWGEETQYF. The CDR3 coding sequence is TGCGCCAGCAGTCTTTGGGGGGAGGAGACCCAGTACTTC.

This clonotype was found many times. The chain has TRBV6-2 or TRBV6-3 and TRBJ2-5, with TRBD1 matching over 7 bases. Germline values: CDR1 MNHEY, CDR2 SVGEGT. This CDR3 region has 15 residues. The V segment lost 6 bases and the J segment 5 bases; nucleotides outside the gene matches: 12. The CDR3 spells CASSLQGPLRETQYF. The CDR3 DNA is TGTGCCAGCAGCCTACAGGGGCCCCTCCGGGAGACCCAGTACTTC.